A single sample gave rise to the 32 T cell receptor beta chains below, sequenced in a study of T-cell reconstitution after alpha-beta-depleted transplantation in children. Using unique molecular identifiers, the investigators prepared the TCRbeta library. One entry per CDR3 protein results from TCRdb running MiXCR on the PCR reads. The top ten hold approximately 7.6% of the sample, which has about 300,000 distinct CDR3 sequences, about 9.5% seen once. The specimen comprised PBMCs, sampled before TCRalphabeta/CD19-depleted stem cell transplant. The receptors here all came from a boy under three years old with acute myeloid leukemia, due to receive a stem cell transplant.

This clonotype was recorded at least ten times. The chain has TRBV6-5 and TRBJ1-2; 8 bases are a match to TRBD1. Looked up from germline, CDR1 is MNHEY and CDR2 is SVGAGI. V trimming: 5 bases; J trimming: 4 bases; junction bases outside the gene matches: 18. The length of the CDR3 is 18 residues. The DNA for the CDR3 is TGTGCCAGCAGTAATACCCCGACCGGGACAGGAGTATCCTATGGCTACACCTTC. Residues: CASSNTPTGTGVSYGYTF.

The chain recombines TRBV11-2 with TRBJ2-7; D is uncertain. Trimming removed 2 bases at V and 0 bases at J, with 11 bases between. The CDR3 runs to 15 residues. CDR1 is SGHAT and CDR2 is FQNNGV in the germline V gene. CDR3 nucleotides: TGTGCCAGCAGCTTAATCGGTGGCAGCTCCTACGAGCAGTACTTC. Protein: CASSLIGGSSYEQYF.

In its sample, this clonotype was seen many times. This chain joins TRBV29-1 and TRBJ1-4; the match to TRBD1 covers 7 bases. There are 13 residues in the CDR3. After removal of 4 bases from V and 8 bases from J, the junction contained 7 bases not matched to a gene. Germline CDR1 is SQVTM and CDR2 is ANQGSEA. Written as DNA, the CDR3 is TGCAGCGTTGGCTCCGGACAGGAGGAAAAACTGTTTTTT. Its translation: CSVGSGQEEKLFF.

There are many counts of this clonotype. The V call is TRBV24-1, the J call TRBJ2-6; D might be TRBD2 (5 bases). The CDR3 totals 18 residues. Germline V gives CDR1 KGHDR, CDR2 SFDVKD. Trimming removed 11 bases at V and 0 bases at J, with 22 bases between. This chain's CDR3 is CAISVGRGRGSGANVLTF. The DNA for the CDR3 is TGTGCCATATCCGTTGGCCGTGGACGGGGCTCTGGGGCCAACGTCCTGACTTTC.

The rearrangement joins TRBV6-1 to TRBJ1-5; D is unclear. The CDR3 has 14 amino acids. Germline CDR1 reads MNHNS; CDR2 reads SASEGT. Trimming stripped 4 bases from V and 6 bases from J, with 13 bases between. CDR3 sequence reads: CASSAPGRSQPQHF. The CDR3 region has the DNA TGTGCCAGCAGTGCCCCCGGGAGATCTCAGCCCCAGCATTTT.

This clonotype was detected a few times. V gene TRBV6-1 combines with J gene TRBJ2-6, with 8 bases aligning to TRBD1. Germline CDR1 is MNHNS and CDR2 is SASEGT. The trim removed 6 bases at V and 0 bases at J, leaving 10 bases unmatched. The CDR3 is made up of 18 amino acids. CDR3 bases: TGTGCCAGCAGCGGACAGGGAACTTCGTTCTCTGGGGCCAACGTCCTGACTTTC. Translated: CASSGQGTSFSGANVLTF.

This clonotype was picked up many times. This chain's CDR3 is CASSQSRETQYF. The CDR3 DNA is TGTGCCAGCAGCCAAAGCCGAGAGACCCAGTACTTC. The chain has TRBV3-1 and TRBJ2-5; D gene unclear. This CDR3 is 12 amino acids long. The germline V gene encodes CDR1 LGHDT and CDR2 YNNKEL (reference sequence). Deletions cut 2 bases from V and 4 bases from J, with 5 bases between.

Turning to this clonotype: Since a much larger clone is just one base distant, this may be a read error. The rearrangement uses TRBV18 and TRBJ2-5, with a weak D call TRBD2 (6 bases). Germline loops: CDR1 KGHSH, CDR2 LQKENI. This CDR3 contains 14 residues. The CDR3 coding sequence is TGTCCCAGCTCAGGACGGGACTTCCAAGAGACCCAGTACTTC. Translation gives CPSSGRDFQETQYF.

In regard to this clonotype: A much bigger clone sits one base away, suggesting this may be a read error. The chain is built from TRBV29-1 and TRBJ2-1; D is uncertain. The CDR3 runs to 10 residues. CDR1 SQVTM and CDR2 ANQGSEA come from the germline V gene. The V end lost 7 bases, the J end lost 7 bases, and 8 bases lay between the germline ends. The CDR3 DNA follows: TGCAGCGCTCAGCTAAATGAGCAGTTCTTC. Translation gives CSAQLNEQFF.

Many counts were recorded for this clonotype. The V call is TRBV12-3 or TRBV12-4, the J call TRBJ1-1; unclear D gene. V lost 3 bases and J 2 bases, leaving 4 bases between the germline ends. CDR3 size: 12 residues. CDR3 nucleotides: TGTGCCAGCAGTTTCTCAAACACTGAAGCTTTCTTT. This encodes CASSFSNTEAFF.

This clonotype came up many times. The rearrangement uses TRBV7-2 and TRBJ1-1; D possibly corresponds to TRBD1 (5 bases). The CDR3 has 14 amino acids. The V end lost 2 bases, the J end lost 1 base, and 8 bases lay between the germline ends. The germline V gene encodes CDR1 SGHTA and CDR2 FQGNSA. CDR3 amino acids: CASSLQGQNTEAFF. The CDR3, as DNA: TGTGCCAGCAGCTTACAGGGCCAGAACACTGAAGCTTTCTTT.

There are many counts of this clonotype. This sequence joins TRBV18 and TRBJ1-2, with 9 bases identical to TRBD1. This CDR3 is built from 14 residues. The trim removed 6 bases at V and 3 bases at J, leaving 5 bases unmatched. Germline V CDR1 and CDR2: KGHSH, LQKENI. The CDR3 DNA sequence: TGTGCCAGCTCGCCCGGGACAGGGTACTATGGCTACACCTTC. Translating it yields CASSPGTGYYGYTF.

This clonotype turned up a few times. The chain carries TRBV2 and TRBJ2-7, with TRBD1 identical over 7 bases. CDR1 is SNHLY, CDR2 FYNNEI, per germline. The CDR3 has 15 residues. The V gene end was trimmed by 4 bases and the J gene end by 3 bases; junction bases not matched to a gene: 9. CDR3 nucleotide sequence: TGTGCCAGCAGTGCGGAGGACAGGTTTTACTACGAGCAGTACTTC. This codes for CASSAEDRFYYEQYF.

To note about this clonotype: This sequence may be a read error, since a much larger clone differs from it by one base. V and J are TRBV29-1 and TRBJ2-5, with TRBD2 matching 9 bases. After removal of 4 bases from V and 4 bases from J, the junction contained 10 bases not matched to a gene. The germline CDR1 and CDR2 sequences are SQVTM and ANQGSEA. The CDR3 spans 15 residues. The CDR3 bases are TGCAGCGTTGGGGGGGTAGCGGGAGTCTCAGAGACCCAGTACTTC. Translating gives CSVGGVAGVSETQYF.

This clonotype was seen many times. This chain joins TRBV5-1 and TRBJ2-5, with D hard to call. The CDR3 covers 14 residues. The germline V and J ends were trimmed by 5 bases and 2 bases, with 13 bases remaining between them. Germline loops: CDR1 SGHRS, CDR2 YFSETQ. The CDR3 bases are TGCGCCAGCAGTCCTACCAGGCCACAAGAGACCCAGTACTTC. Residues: CASSPTRPQETQYF.

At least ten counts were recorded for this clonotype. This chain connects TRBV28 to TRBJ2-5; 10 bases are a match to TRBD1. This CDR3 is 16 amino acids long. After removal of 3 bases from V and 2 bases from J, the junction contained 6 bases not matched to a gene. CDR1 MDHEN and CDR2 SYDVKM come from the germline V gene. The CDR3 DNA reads TGTGCCAGCAGTTTCCCCGGACAGGGGGAACAAGAGACCCAGTACTTC. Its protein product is CASSFPGQGEQETQYF.

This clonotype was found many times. The DNA of the CDR3 is TGTGCCAGCAGCCCGTTACAGACAGATACGCAGTATTTT. Translated: CASSPLQTDTQYF. V usage is TRBV7-2 and J usage is TRBJ2-3, with no clear D. V gave up 5 bases and J gave up 3 bases, with 9 bases separating them. The germline V gene has CDR1 SGHTA and CDR2 FQGNSA. The CDR3 runs to 13 residues.

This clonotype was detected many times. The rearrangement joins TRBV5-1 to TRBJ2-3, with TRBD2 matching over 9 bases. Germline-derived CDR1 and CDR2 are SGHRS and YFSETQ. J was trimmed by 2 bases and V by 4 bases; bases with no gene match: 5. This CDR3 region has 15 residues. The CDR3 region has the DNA TGCGCCAGCAGCCCGACTAGCGGATACACAGATACGCAGTATTTT. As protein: CASSPTSGYTDTQYF.

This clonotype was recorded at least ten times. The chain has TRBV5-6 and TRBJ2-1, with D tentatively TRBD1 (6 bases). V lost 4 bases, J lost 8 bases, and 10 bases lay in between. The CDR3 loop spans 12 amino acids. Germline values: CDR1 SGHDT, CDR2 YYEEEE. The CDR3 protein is CASSGGWDEQFF. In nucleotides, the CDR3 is TGTGCCAGCAGCGGGGGCTGGGATGAGCAGTTCTTC.

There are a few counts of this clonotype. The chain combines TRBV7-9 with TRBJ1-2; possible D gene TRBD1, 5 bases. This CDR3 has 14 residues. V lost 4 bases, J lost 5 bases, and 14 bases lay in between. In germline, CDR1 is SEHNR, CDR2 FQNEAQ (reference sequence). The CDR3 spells CASSYYGGGYGYTF. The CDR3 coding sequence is TGTGCCAGCAGCTACTATGGCGGGGGGTATGGCTACACCTTC. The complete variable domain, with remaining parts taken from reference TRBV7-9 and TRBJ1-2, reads DTGVSQNPRHKITKRGQNVTFRCDPISEHNRLYWYRQTLGQGPEFLTYFQNEAQLEKSRLLSDRFSAERPKGSFSTLEIQRTEQGDSAMYLCASSYYGGGYGYTFGSGTRLTVV.

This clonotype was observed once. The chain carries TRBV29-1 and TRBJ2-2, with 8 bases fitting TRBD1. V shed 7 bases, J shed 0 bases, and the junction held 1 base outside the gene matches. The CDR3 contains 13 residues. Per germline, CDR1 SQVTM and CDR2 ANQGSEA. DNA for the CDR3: TGCAGCGGGGGACAGGCGAACACCGGGGAGCTGTTTTTT. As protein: CSGGQANTGELFF.

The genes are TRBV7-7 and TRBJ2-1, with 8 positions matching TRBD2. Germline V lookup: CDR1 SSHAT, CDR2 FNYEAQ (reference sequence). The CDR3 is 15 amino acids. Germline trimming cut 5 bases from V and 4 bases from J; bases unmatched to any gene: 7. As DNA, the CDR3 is TGTGCCAGCAGCGTCCGGGCGGGGGGTTACAATGAGCAGTTCTTC. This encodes CASSVRAGGYNEQFF.

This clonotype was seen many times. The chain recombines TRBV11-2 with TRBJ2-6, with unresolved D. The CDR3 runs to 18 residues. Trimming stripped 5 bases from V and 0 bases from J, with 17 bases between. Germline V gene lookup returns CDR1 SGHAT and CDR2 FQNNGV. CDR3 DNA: TGTGCCAGCAGCGAATGGGTCCGGATCCCCTCTGGGGCCAACGTCCTGACTTTC. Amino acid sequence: CASSEWVRIPSGANVLTF.

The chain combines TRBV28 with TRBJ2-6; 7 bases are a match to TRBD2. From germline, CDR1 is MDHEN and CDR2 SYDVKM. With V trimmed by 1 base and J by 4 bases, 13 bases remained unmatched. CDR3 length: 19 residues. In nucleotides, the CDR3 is TGTGCCAGCAGTTTATACCCCAGGGTAGGGAGGGCAGGGGCCAACGTCCTGACTTTC. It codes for CASSLYPRVGRAGANVLTF. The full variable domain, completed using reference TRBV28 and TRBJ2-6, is DVKVTQSSRYLVKRTGEKVFLECVQDMDHENMFWYRQDPGLGLRLIYFSYDVKMKEKGDIPEGYSVSREKKERFSLILESASTNQTSMYLCASSLYPRVGRAGANVLTFGAGSRLTVL.

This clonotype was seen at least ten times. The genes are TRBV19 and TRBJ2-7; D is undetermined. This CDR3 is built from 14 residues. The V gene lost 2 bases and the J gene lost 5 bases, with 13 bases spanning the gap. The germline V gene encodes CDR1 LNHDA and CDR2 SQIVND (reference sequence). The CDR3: CASSILGPPDEQYF. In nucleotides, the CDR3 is TGTGCCAGTAGTATATTAGGTCCTCCGGACGAGCAGTACTTC.

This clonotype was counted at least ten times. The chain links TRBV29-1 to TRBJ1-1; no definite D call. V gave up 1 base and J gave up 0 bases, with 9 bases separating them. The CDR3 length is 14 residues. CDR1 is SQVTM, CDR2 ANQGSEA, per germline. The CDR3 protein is CSVEGRQLNTEAFF. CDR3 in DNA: TGCAGCGTTGAAGGACGTCAACTGAACACTGAAGCTTTCTTT.

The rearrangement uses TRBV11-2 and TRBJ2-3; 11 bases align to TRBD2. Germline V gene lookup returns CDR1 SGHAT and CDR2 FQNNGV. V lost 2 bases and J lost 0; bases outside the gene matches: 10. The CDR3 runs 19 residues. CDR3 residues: CASSLRGGGTSGSTDTQYF. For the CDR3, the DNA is TGTGCCAGCAGCTTAAGAGGGGGGGGGACTAGCGGCAGCACAGATACGCAGTATTTT.

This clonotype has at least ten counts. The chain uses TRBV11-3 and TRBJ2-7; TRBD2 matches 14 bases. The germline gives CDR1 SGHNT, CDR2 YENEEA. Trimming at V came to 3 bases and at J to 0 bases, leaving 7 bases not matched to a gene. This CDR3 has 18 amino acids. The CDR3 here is CASSFLRTSGRISYEQYF. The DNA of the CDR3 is TGTGCCAGCAGCTTTCTTCGGACTAGCGGGAGGATCTCCTACGAGCAGTACTTC.

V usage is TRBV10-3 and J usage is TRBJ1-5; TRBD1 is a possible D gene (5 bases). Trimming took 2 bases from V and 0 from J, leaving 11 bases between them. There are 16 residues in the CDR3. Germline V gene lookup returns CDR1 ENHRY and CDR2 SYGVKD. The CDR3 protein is CAISELQVISNQPQHF. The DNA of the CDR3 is TGTGCCATCAGTGAGCTACAGGTTATTAGCAATCAGCCCCAGCATTTT.

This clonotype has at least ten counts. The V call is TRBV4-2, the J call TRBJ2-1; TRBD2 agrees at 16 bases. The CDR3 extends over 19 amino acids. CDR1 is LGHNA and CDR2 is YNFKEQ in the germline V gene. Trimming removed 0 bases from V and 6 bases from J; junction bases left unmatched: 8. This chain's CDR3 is CASSQEGLAGGPGGNEQFF. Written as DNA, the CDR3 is TGTGCCAGCAGCCAAGAGGGACTAGCGGGGGGGCCGGGCGGCAATGAGCAGTTCTTC.

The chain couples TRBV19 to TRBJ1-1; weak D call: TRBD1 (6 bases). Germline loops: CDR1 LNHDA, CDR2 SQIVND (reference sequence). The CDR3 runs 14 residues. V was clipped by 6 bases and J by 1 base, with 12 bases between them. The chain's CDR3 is CASRALGGNTEAFF. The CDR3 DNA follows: TGTGCCAGTAGGGCATTAGGGGGGAACACTGAAGCTTTCTTT.

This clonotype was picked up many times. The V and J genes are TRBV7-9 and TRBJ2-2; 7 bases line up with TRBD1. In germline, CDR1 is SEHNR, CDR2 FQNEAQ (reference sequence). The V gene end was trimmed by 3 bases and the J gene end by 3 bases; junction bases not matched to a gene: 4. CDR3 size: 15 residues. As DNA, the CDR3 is TGTGCCAGCAGCTTCGACAGGGCCTACACCGGGGAGCTGTTTTTT. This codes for CASSFDRAYTGELFF.